This T cell receptor beta chain was identified in a study of blood T cell repertoires in COVID-19. Looking at the study overall: Collection of acute and convalescent COVID-19 samples took place in the United States, Italy and Spain. From T cells, B-cell-depleted T cells, or PBMCs came the material, which was cDNA or gDNA.

Original processing notes: Scientists estimated how many nucleated cells there were by amplifying reference gene primers. The table came from immunoSEQ multiplex PCR; TCRdb's copy has only in-frame clones and leaves some out. That table gives V, J and clone size, and the DNA gave D and trimming. The sample carries approximately 240,000 clones, about 83% recorded once. In this sample, this clone turned up a few times. The CDR3 is made up of 13 amino acids. Unmatched junction bases numbered 8, after V lost 3 bases and J lost 12 bases. V and J are TRBV12-3 or TRBV12-4 and TRBJ2-1, with 7 bases fitting TRBD1. This TCR derives from a human donor in a cohort sampled during active COVID-19. The sample comprised peripheral blood. Here the CDR3 reads CASSFSSGGRQFF. The DNA of the CDR3 is TGTGCCAGCAGTTTTTCTTCAGGGGGACGGCAGTTCTTC.